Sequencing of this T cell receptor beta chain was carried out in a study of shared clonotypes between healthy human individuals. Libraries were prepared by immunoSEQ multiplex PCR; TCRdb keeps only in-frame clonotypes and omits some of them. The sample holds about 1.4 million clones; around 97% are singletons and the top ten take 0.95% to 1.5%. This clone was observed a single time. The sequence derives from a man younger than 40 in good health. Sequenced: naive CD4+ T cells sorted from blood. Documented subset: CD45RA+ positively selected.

CDR3 DNA sequence: TGTGCCAGTAGTATGGGGAATTACGAGCAGTACTTC. This translates into CASSMGNYEQYF. The J gene is TRBJ2-7, the V gene TRBV19; no firm D call. The germline gives CDR1 LNHDA, CDR2 SQIVND (reference sequence). The length of the CDR3 is 12 residues. V was pared by 3 bases and J by 4 bases, with 7 bases between.